The clone carrying this T cell receptor beta chain was seen only a few times. The antigen is unknown. These data originate in a study of T cells in Graves' hyperthyroidism and ophthalmopathy. Study overall: Peripheral blood was obtained at initial diagnosis, preceding any treatment. The study's findings and limits: Peripheral blood also featured most of the thyroid clonotypes expanded above 0.001.

Authors of the study amplified TCR beta CDR3 regions from RNA transcripts. TCR CDR3 regions were first amplified by RT-PCR with HTBI primers. TCRdb recomputed calls from the multiplex PCR reads with MiXCR, one row per CDR3 protein. Among about 200,000 distinct CDR3 sequences, about 18% were seen once, and the ten largest hold around 47%. Graves' hyperthyroidism is called stable when ophthalmopathy does not progress within 18 months. The patients, who ranged from 18 to 65 in age, presented with newly diagnosed hyperthyroidism lasting under 2 months. The CDR3 has 13 amino acids. V shed 8 bases, J shed 2 bases, and the junction held 8 bases outside the gene matches. The germline CDR1 and CDR2 sequences are SQVTM and ANQGSEA.

This chain uses TRBV29-1 with TRBJ2-5, with TRBD1 identical over 7 bases. The sequence was obtained from a man in his forties with Graves' hyperthyroidism. Sequencing was performed on blood. The CDR3 region has the DNA TGCAGCACGACAGGGTTGGGGCAAGAGACCCAGTACTTC. Its protein product is CSTTGLGQETQYF.